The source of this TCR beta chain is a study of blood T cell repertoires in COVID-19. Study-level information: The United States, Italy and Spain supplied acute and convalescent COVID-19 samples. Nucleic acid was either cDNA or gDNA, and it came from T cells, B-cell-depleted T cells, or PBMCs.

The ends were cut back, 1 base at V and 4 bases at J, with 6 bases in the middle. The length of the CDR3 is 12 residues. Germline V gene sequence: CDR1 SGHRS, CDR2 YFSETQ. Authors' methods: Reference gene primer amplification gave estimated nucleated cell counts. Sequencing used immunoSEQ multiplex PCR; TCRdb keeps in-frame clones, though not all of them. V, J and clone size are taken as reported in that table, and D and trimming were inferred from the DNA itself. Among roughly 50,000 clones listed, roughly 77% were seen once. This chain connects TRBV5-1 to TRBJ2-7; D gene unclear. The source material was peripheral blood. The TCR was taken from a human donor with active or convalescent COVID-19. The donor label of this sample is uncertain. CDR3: CASSLTDYEQYF. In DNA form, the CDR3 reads TGCGCCAGCAGCTTGACAGATTACGAGCAGTACTTC.